The T cell receptor (beta chain) described here comes from a study of blood T cell repertoires in COVID-19. Study summary: Acute and convalescent COVID-19 specimens originated in the United States, Italy and Spain. PBMCs, B-cell-depleted T cells, or T cells provided the cDNA or gDNA that made up the material.

Original processing methods: Counts of nucleated cells, estimated from reference gene primer amplification, were obtained. Using immunoSEQ multiplex PCR, the repertoire was profiled, and TCRdb retains in-frame clones only, with some absent. V, J and clone size are those of that table, while D and trimming were read from the DNA. The sample has approximately 360,000 clones, 85% to 90% seen once. This CDR3 is built from 18 residues. V dropped 0 bases and J dropped 1; count of bases not matched to a gene: 8. Per germline, CDR1 MRHNA and CDR2 SNTAGT. The clonotype originates from a man younger than 30 with active or convalescent COVID-19. The sequenced material came from peripheral blood. The genes are TRBV6-4 and TRBJ2-1, with 8 bases fitting TRBD2. CDR3 nucleotide sequence: TGTGCCAGCAGTGACTCCTACACGACTAGCGTTTCCTACAATGAGCAGTTCTTC. This encodes CASSDSYTTSVSYNEQFF.